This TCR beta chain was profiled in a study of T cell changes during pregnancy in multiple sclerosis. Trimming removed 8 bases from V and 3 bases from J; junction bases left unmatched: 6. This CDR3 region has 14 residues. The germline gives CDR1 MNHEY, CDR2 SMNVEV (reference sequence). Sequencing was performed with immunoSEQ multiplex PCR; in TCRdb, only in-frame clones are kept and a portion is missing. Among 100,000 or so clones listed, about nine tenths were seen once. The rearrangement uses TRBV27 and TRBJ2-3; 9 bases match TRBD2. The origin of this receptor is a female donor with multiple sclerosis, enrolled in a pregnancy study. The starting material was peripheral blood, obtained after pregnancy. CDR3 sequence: CASGSGRGTDTQYF. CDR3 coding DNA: TGTGCCAGCGGTAGCGGGAGAGGTACAGATACGCAGTATTTT.